A selection of T cell receptor beta chains follows, all from one sample in a study of T cells in Graves' hyperthyroidism and ophthalmopathy. A single record per CDR3 protein comes from TCRdb applying MiXCR to the multiplex PCR reads. The data contain 350,000 to 400,000 distinct CDR3 sequences, 15% of them singletons. The sequencing sample was made of blood. The receptors derive from a woman aged 25 to 39 with Graves' hyperthyroidism. CDR3s include the opening cysteine and the closing phenylalanine or tryptophan. The order of the fields is J gene, D gene, V gene, clone size, CDR3 protein, CDR3 DNA. A D gene is named only where the DNA matches it firmly. Not every row has a clone size; where given, it reads once, few, many or a size class.

TRBJ2-2 . TRBV3-1 . CASSQELLRGVTGELVF TGTGCCAGCAGCCAAGAGTTACTGCGGGGAGTTACCGGGGAGCTGGTTTTT
TRBJ2-5 . TRBV24-1 . CATPPGSQETQYF TGTGCCACCCCGCCGGGATCCCAGGAGACCCAGTACTTC
TRBJ1-1 . TRBV3-1 many CASSPWGLNTEAFF TGTGCCAGCAGCCCGTGGGGTTTAAACACTGAAGCTTTCTTT
TRBJ1-6 . TRBV20-1 . CSANYRTAYNSPLHF TGCAGTGCCAATTACCGGACAGCCTATAATTCACCCCTCCACTTT
TRBJ2-2 . TRBV4-1 few CASSQVFRRRPNTGELFF TGCGCCAGCAGCCAAGTCTTCCGAAGACGGCCGAACACCGGGGAGCTGTTTTTT
TRBJ2-6 TRBD1 TRBV28 few CASGQDVRSGANVLTF TGTGCCAGCGGACAGGACGTACGATCTGGGGCCAACGTCCTGACTTTC
TRBJ2-5 TRBD1 TRBV27 few CASTDKGAQETQYF TGTGCCAGCACCGACAAGGGGGCCCAAGAGACCCAGTACTTC
TRBJ2-7 TRBD2 TRBV10-3 . CAIRGTSGPEQYF TGTGCCATCAGGGGGACTAGCGGACCCGAGCAGTACTTC
TRBJ2-5 TRBD1 TRBV29-1 many CSPGQEVLETQYF TGCAGCCCTGGACAGGAGGTGCTGGAGACCCAGTACTTC
TRBJ1-1 TRBD1 TRBV18 many CASSPLGTADTEAFF TGTGCCAGCTCACCCTTAGGGACAGCCGACACTGAAGCTTTCTTT
TRBJ2-1 TRBD2 TRBV6-1 many CASSPGLAGGPGEQFF TGTGCCAGCAGTCCCGGACTAGCGGGAGGGCCGGGTGAGCAGTTCTTC
TRBJ1-1 . TRBV29-1 few CSVLGTTFQNTEAFF TGCAGCGTTCTTGGGACGACTTTTCAGAACACTGAAGCTTTCTTT
TRBJ2-2 TRBD1 TRBV7-2 few CASSLKSHGTGNTGELFF TGTGCCAGCAGCTTAAAGTCACACGGGACAGGGAACACCGGGGAGCTGTTTTTT
TRBJ2-7 TRBD1 TRBV7-7 many CASSFDRGGEQYF TGTGCCAGCAGCTTTGACAGGGGTGGCGAGCAGTACTTC
TRBJ2-2 TRBD2 TRBV10-2 . CASSDQSRAGGTGELFF TGCGCCAGCAGTGATCAAAGCCGAGCGGGAGGGACCGGGGAGCTGTTTTTT
TRBJ2-7 . TRBV28 many CASSLPGHEQYF TGTGCCAGCAGTTTACCGGGCCACGAGCAGTACTTC
TRBJ2-7 TRBD1 TRBV27 many CASSLSTGGYEQYF TGTGCCAGCAGTTTGAGTACAGGGGGATACGAGCAGTACTTC
TRBJ2-3 TRBD1 TRBV5-6 . CASSSRLGQATDTQYF TGTGCCAGCAGTTCCCGATTGGGACAGGCCACAGATACGCAGTATTTT
TRBJ2-1 . TRBV28 many CASSFLGLPAEQFF TGTGCCAGCAGTTTCCTTGGTCTCCCGGCTGAGCAGTTCTTC
TRBJ2-2 TRBD2 TRBV28 many CASRRTSGDTGELFF TGTGCCAGCAGACGGACTAGCGGAGACACCGGGGAGCTGTTTTTT
TRBJ2-5 . TRBV18 many CASSPQAVGETQYF TGTGCCAGCTCACCTCAGGCGGTGGGTGAGACCCAGTACTTC
TRBJ2-7 . TRBV2 . CASSEGTVFGEQYF TGTGCCAGCAGTGAGGGAACAGTCTTTGGCGAGCAGTACTTC
TRBJ2-7 TRBD1 TRBV7-9 many CASSLGQGLTYEQYF TGTGCCAGCAGCCTGGGACAGGGACTCACCTACGAGCAGTACTTC
TRBJ2-5 . TRBV9 . CASSVNTGRETQYF TGTGCCAGCAGCGTTAACACCGGACGGGAGACCCAGTACTTC
TRBJ2-2 . TRBV19 . CASSISKPGELFF TGTGCCAGTAGTATCTCAAAACCCGGGGAGCTGTTTTTT
TRBJ2-5 TRBD1 TRBV6-1 many CASSSGTGAETQYF TGTGCCAGCAGTTCCGGGACAGGGGCAGAGACCCAGTACTTC
TRBJ2-1 TRBD2 TRBV12-5 many CASGPTSGRATEQFF TGTGCTAGTGGTCCCACTAGCGGGAGGGCTACTGAGCAGTTCTTC
TRBJ2-1 TRBD2 TRBV7-9 many CASSRLAGNSYNEQFF TGTGCCAGCAGCCGCCTAGCGGGGAACTCCTACAATGAGCAGTTCTTC
TRBJ2-5 . TRBV29-1 many CSGDQGGETQYF TGCAGCGGTGACCAGGGGGGAGAGACCCAGTACTTC
TRBJ1-1 . TRBV29-1 many CSVEGPEAFF TGCAGCGTTGAAGGCCCAGAAGCTTTCTTT
TRBJ2-7 TRBD2 TRBV4-1 . CASSQTGTSIWQYF TGCGCCAGCAGCCAAACCGGGACTAGTATATGGCAGTACTTC
TRBJ1-4 . TRBV7-9 few CASTESDGLPNEKLFF TGTGCCAGCACCGAGTCGGACGGCCTACCTAATGAAAAACTGTTTTTT
TRBJ1-5 TRBD1 TRBV5-1 . CASSLGQGYQPQHF TGCGCCAGCAGCTTGGGACAGGGCTATCAGCCCCAGCATTTT
TRBJ2-1 . TRBV19 . CASGRTGTVNNEQFF TGTGCCAGTGGGAGGACCGGGACAGTGAACAATGAGCAGTTCTTC
TRBJ2-5 TRBD2 TRBV20-1 few CNARGTSGRARETQYF TGCAATGCTAGAGGGACTAGCGGGAGGGCCCGTGAGACCCAGTACTTC
TRBJ1-1 . TRBV24-1 many CATSEGTEAFF TGTGCCACTTCCGAGGGGACTGAAGCTTTCTTT
TRBJ2-5 . TRBV29-1 many CSLLTADQETQYF TGCAGCCTGCTGACGGCTGACCAAGAGACCCAGTACTTC
TRBJ1-2 TRBD1 TRBV30 many CATAGQGFGTNYGYTF TGTGCCACAGCGGGACAGGGTTTCGGCACTAACTATGGCTACACCTTC
TRBJ2-1 . TRBV6-1 many CASRPTVSDNEQFF TGTGCCAGCAGACCTACCGTCAGTGACAATGAGCAGTTCTTC
TRBJ2-3 . TRBV28 many CASRGWDAQYF TGTGCCAGCCGGGGCTGGGACGCGCAGTATTTT
TRBJ2-7 . TRBV12-3/TRBV12-4 many CASSLDGQLPGEQYF TGTGCCAGCAGTTTAGACGGGCAGCTCCCTGGCGAGCAGTACTTC
TRBJ2-6 TRBD1 TRBV5-1 . CASSLGGQHSGANVLTF TGCGCCAGCAGCTTGGGGGGACAGCACTCTGGGGCCAACGTCCTGACTTTC
TRBJ1-6 TRBD1 TRBV6-5 . CASSDSGGGSYNSPLHF TGTGCCAGCAGTGACTCAGGGGGTGGGTCCTATAATTCACCCCTCCACTTT
TRBJ1-6 . TRBV27 few CASSATQDYNSPLHF TGTGCCAGCAGCGCAACACAGGACTATAATTCACCCCTCCACTTT
TRBJ1-6 . TRBV20-1 . CSARSGSSYNSPLHF TGCAGTGCTAGATCTGGGAGCTCCTATAATTCACCCCTCCACTTT
TRBJ2-1 . TRBV6-6 . CASSYVLGGEQFF TGTGCCAGCAGTTACGTATTGGGCGGTGAGCAGTTCTTC
TRBJ2-5 . TRBV11-1 many CASSLGRVAQETQYF TGTGCCAGCAGCTTAGGTCGGGTGGCCCAAGAGACCCAGTACTTC
TRBJ2-1 TRBD2 TRBV6-1 . CASSPKAGGPNNEQFF TGTGCCAGCAGTCCTAAAGCGGGAGGGCCCAACAATGAGCAGTTCTTC
TRBJ2-7 . TRBV29-1 few CSVLQGRGPSYEQYF TGCAGCGTTTTACAGGGGCGGGGGCCGTCGTACGAGCAGTACTTC
TRBJ2-2 . TRBV5-1 few CASSLGGGSGNTGELFF TGCGCCAGCAGCTTGGGAGGTGGTAGCGGGAACACCGGGGAGCTGTTTTTT
TRBJ2-1 . TRBV28 many CASFQRDNYYEQFF TGTGCCAGCTTCCAGAGGGACAATTATTATGAGCAGTTCTTC
TRBJ2-6 . TRBV6-2/TRBV6-3 . CASTRGGLSGANVLTF TGTGCCAGCACCAGGGGAGGGCTCTCTGGGGCCAACGTCCTGACTTTC
TRBJ2-5 . TRBV11-1 many CASSFGTRVGETQYF TGTGCCAGCAGCTTCGGGACAAGGGTAGGAGAGACCCAGTACTTC
TRBJ2-1 TRBD2 TRBV7-6 many CASSPVLAAGNEQFF TGTGCCAGCAGCCCTGTACTAGCGGCGGGAAATGAGCAGTTCTTC
TRBJ2-1 . TRBV20-1 few CSARWGIGDNEQFF TGCAGTGCCAGGTGGGGGATCGGGGACAATGAGCAGTTCTTC
TRBJ1-6 TRBD1 TRBV2 few CARDRGDNSPLHF TGTGCCAGGGACAGGGGGGATAATTCACCCCTCCACTTT